These 27 T cell receptor beta chains came from one sample sequenced in a study of patients and donors after allogeneic stem cell transplantation (dated by TCRdb to 2018 to 2021). Preparation of the library involved RT-PCR. The listed sequencing device is NextSeq 550. The public reads were reprocessed in TCRdb via fastp at Q25 and MiXCR, keeping in-frame beta chains. Every distinct CDR3 protein forms one entry, paired with its most common genes and DNA. For this sample there are approximately 170,000 distinct CDR3 sequences; 20% to 25% appear just once. The ten largest clones take up around 26% of the sample. The sample comprised blood, either unsorted or a sorted T cell fraction (not recorded which). All receptors derive from a human donor who was either an allogeneic HSCT recipient or a stem cell or donor lymphocyte infusion donor (not recorded which). It is not recorded whose cells these are; they may come from a transplant donor.

In its sample, this clonotype was seen a few times. The rearrangement joins TRBV10-3 to TRBJ1-1; weak D call: TRBD1 (5 bases). The germline V gene encodes CDR1 ENHRY and CDR2 SYGVKD. Trimming pared 6 bases from V and 1 base from J, leaving 9 bases between. The CDR3 consists of 13 residues. In nucleotides, the CDR3 is TGTGCCATCAGCCCAGGGACGAACACTGAAGCTTTCTTT. This sequence encodes CAISPGTNTEAFF.

The table lists this clonotype with many counts. The V call is TRBV5-1, the J call TRBJ1-6; TRBD1 matches at 7 bases. The trim removed 4 bases at V and 5 bases at J, leaving 6 bases unmatched. Germline V gene lookup returns CDR1 SGHRS and CDR2 YFSETQ. This CDR3 has 15 residues. In DNA form, the CDR3 reads TGCGCCAGCAGCGAAGGGACAGCGGATAATTCACCCCTCCACTTT. Translation: CASSEGTADNSPLHF.

This clonotype was detected a few times. The V gene is TRBV12-3 or TRBV12-4, the J gene TRBJ1-2, with a possible D match to TRBD1 (5 bases). The CDR3 runs to 13 residues. The V end lost 4 bases, the J end lost 8 bases, and 14 bases lay between the germline ends. The CDR3 loop reads CASSWGEVGGYTF. The CDR3 DNA reads TGTGCCAGCAGTTGGGGGGAAGTGGGCGGCTACACCTTC.

The V gene is TRBV29-1, the J gene TRBJ1-2; 7 bases fit TRBD1. Germline CDR1 SQVTM, CDR2 ANQGSEA. The CDR3 totals 11 residues. With V trimmed by 7 bases and J by 5 bases, 4 bases remained unmatched. The CDR3 loop reads CSDEGAYGYTF. The CDR3, as DNA: TGCAGCGACGAGGGGGCATATGGCTACACCTTC.

The CDR3 loop reads CASSWTDHYGYTF. The CDR3 coding sequence is TGTGCCAGCAGCTGGACAGACCACTATGGCTACACCTTC. The chain links TRBV6-6 to TRBJ1-2; D may be TRBD1 (6 bases). The CDR3 runs to 13 residues. CDR1 and CDR2 from the germline V gene are MNHNY and SVGAGI (reference sequence). V lost 6 bases to trimming and J lost 3 bases, with 11 bases between them.

This clonotype was seen more than once but under ten times. This chain uses TRBV3-1 with TRBJ2-2; 9 bases match TRBD2. CDR1 is LGHDT and CDR2 is YNNKEL in the germline V gene (reference sequence). J lost 5 bases, V lost 6 bases, and 4 bases had no gene match. The CDR3 sequence is 14 residues long. The CDR3 DNA follows: TGTGCCAGCAGGGGACTAGCCACGACCGGGGAGCTGTTTTTT. Amino acids: CASRGLATTGELFF.

The rearrangement joins TRBV3-1 to TRBJ2-1; D ambiguous. Germline V gene lookup returns CDR1 LGHDT and CDR2 YNNKEL (reference sequence). The CDR3 loop spans 11 amino acids. The V and J ends lost 1 base and 9 bases respectively, with 4 bases between them. DNA for the CDR3: TGTGCCAGCAGCCAAGGAGGTGAGCAGTTCTTC. Translated, it gives CASSQGGEQFF.

This clonotype was observed a few times. The chain has TRBV2 and TRBJ2-1; unclear D gene. V lost 7 bases to trimming and J lost 8 bases, with 9 bases between them. The CDR3 consists of 11 residues. Per the germline V gene, CDR1 is SNHLY and CDR2 is FYNNEI. CDR3 DNA sequence: TGTGCCAGCATGTATGCCCATGAGCAGTTCTTC. Protein: CASMYAHEQFF.

The chain is built from TRBV7-2 and TRBJ1-1; 7 nucleotides line up with TRBD1. Trimming removed 5 bases from V and 3 bases from J; junction bases left unmatched: 12. Per the germline V gene, CDR1 is SGHTA and CDR2 is FQGNSA. CDR3 length: 16 amino acids. The CDR3 reads CASSTDRAVSYTEAFF. CDR3 sequence (DNA): TGTGCCAGCAGCACCGACAGGGCTGTGTCGTACACTGAAGCTTTCTTT.

V and J are TRBV15 and TRBJ1-5; D is perhaps TRBD1 (5 bases). The V end was cut by 8 bases, the J end by 1 base, with 9 bases between. CDR1 is LNHNV and CDR2 is YYDKDF in the germline V gene (reference sequence). There are 13 residues in the CDR3. CDR3 coding DNA: TGTGCCACCGGATGGGGCAGCAATCAGCCCCAGCATTTT. It is translated as CATGWGSNQPQHF.

This clonotype has a handful of counts. The chain combines TRBV7-2 with TRBJ2-3; D unclear. Germline V gene data show CDR1 as SGHTA and CDR2 as FQGNSA. V was pared by 2 bases and J by 4 bases, with 13 bases between. CDR3 length equals 15 residues. Here the CDR3 reads CASSLPCKPPDTQYF. CDR3 DNA sequence: TGTGCCAGCAGCTTACCCTGTAAGCCACCAGATACGCAGTATTTT.

This rearrangement joins TRBV10-3 to TRBJ2-3; no clear D gene. The CDR3 loop spans 15 amino acids. The V end was cut by 0 bases, the J end by 0 bases, with 7 bases between. The V gene's germline CDR1 is ENHRY and CDR2 SYGVKD. CDR3 protein: CAISESVPSTDTQYF. The CDR3 DNA sequence: TGTGCCATCAGTGAGTCGGTCCCTAGCACAGATACGCAGTATTTT.

The chain recombines TRBV12-3 or TRBV12-4 with TRBJ2-5; TRBD1 agrees at 8 bases. With 7 bases clipped from V and 4 bases from J, the junction kept 8 bases outside the gene matches. The CDR3 extends over 14 amino acids. The CDR3 DNA sequence: TGTGCCAGCACCGGTGGACAGGGCGGAGAGACCCAGTACTTC. It translates to CASTGGQGGETQYF.

This clonotype was seen a handful of times. J is TRBJ2-2 and V is TRBV9, with 7 bases that match TRBD2. This CDR3 has 16 residues. The germline gives CDR1 SGDLS, CDR2 YYNGEE. The junction had 10 bases not matched to a gene; V was cut back by 3 bases and J by 5 bases. CDR3 sequence (DNA): TGTGCCAGCAGCGCAGAGTGGGAGGGTAGGACCGGGGAGCTGTTTTTT. This encodes CASSAEWEGRTGELFF.

This chain connects TRBV7-6 to TRBJ2-3, with 7 nucleotides matching TRBD1. The CDR3 consists of 15 residues. V shed 4 bases and J 1 base; nucleotides not matched to a gene: 5. Germline loops: CDR1 SGHVS, CDR2 FNYEAQ. DNA of the CDR3: TGTGCCAGCAGCTCGGGACAGCCAGGCACAGATACGCAGTATTTT. Encoded protein: CASSSGQPGTDTQYF.

About this clonotype: A much bigger clone sits one base away, suggesting this may be a read error. The conserved phenylalanine or tryptophan is not found at the CDR3 terminus, so this likely reflects a read error. The genes are TRBV5-1 and TRBJ1-1; tentatively, D is TRBD1 (5 bases). CDR3 size: 14 residues. Germline values: CDR1 SGHRS, CDR2 YFSETQ. V was trimmed by 3 bases and J by 3 bases, leaving 12 bases between them. CDR3 sequence: CASSSTQGDTEAFL. CDR3 bases: TGCGCCAGCAGCTCTACCCAGGGCGACACTGAAGCTTTCTTG.

The CDR3 loop reads CASGTFYGYTF. In DNA form, the CDR3 reads TGTGCCAGTGGTACTTTCTATGGCTACACCTTC. The rearrangement uses TRBV12-3 or TRBV12-4 and TRBJ1-2; D remains ambiguous. With 9 bases removed from V and 4 bases from J, the gap between germline ends came to 9 bases. The CDR3 spans 11 residues.

The chain combines TRBV12-3 or TRBV12-4 with TRBJ1-2; a possible D gene is TRBD1 (6 bases). There are 15 residues in the CDR3. Trimming pared 6 bases from V and 4 bases from J, leaving 18 bases between. The CDR3 loop is CASSRDRTSFYGYTF. In nucleotides, the CDR3 is TGTGCCAGCAGCCGAGACAGGACCTCCTTCTATGGCTACACCTTC.

The chain employs TRBV27 and TRBJ2-3, with 8 positions matching TRBD2. The germline gives CDR1 MNHEY, CDR2 SMNVEV (reference sequence). The V and J ends lost 6 bases and 5 bases, in that order; junction bases with no gene match: 7. The length of the CDR3 is 14 residues. The CDR3 region is CASRALADRDTQYF. The CDR3 DNA follows: TGTGCCAGCAGAGCACTAGCGGATAGAGATACGCAGTATTTT.

This sequence joins TRBV5-1 and TRBJ2-2, with TRBD1 identical over 7 bases. The ends lost 4 bases at V and 5 bases at J; junction bases unmatched: 8. CDR1 is SGHRS, CDR2 YFSETQ, per germline. This CDR3 comprises 15 residues. This CDR3 is CASSPNTGVTGELFF. Written as DNA, the CDR3 is TGCGCCAGCAGCCCTAATACAGGGGTTACCGGGGAGCTGTTTTTT.

The table lists this clonotype with a few counts. This chain links TRBV10-3 with TRBJ1-2, with 10 bases matching TRBD1. Germline V gene lookup returns CDR1 ENHRY and CDR2 SYGVKD. The CDR3 has 14 amino acids. The V gene end was trimmed by 10 bases and the J gene end by 5 bases; junction bases not matched to a gene: 10. This chain's CDR3 is CATADRGLYYGYTF. For the CDR3, the DNA is TGTGCCACCGCAGACAGGGGGCTGTATTATGGCTACACCTTC.

Only a few counts were recorded for this clonotype. The chain uses TRBV5-1 and TRBJ1-2, with D unclear. The V gene lost 0 bases and the J gene lost 6 bases, with 12 bases spanning the gap. CDR3 length: 14 residues. CDR1 and CDR2 from the germline V gene are SGHRS and YFSETQ. The CDR3 DNA reads as TGCGCCAGCAGCTTGGTCCCGGAATTGGATGGCTACACCTTC. Encoded protein: CASSLVPELDGYTF. Complete variable domain (other parts from reference TRBV5-1 and TRBJ1-2): KAGVTQTPRYLIKTRGQQVTLSCSPISGHRSVSWYQQTPGQGLQFLFEYFSETQRNKGNFPGRFSGRQFSNSRSEMNVSTLELGDSALYLCASSLVPELDGYTFGSGTRLTVV.

The rearrangement joins TRBV6-5 to TRBJ2-7; D perhaps matches TRBD2 (5 bases). CDR3 length: 12 residues. V was trimmed by 6 bases and J by 8 bases, leaving 14 bases between them. Per germline, CDR1 MNHEY and CDR2 SVGAGI. For the CDR3, the DNA is TGTGCCAGCAGCCCACCGGGAACCAAGCAGTACTTC. Amino acid sequence: CASSPPGTKQYF.

CDR3 sequence (DNA): TGCAGTGCAGTAGCGGGAGTTGGCCATGAGCAGTTCTTC. Protein product: CSAVAGVGHEQFF. The V call is TRBV20-1, the J call TRBJ2-1, with TRBD2 matching 9 bases. Germline assignment: CDR1 DFQATT and CDR2 SNEGSKA (reference sequence). The ends lost 6 bases at V and 8 bases at J; junction bases unmatched: 8. This CDR3 is built from 13 residues.

The rearrangement uses TRBV12-3 or TRBV12-4 and TRBJ2-2; D gene unclear. This CDR3 spans 16 amino acids. The V end was cut by 3 bases, the J end by 6 bases, with 17 bases between. The CDR3 sequence is CASSFMMRFSPGELFF. The CDR3 DNA is TGTGCCAGCAGTTTTATGATGCGGTTTTCCCCCGGGGAGCTGTTTTTT.

The chain links TRBV20-1 to TRBJ2-3; D unclear. CDR3 size: 13 residues. Germline V gene data show CDR1 as DFQATT and CDR2 as SNEGSKA (reference sequence). The V and J ends lost 3 bases and 1 base respectively, with 8 bases between them. CDR3 sequence: CSASRLGTDTQYF. The DNA of the CDR3 is TGCAGTGCTAGCCGGCTAGGCACAGATACGCAGTATTTT.

This clonotype was seen a few times. The chain uses TRBV13 and TRBJ2-1, with TRBD2 matching 11 bases. The V and J ends lost 0 bases and 6 bases, in that order; junction bases with no gene match: 10. The CDR3 covers 18 residues. Germline-derived CDR1 and CDR2 are PRHDT and FYEKMQ (reference sequence). The CDR3 DNA reads as TGTGCCAGCAGCTTAGGCCCCGTACTAGCGGGAGTGTGCAATGAGCAGTTCTTC. Translation gives CASSLGPVLAGVCNEQFF.